The rows below give T cell receptor beta chains drawn from one sample of a study of blood T cell repertoires in COVID-19. This table comes from immunoSEQ multiplex PCR, and its TCRdb copy is limited to in-frame clones, with some not included. The profile shows around 300,000 clones, 70% to 90% of them singletons. Source material: PBMCs or T cells enriched from blood (not recorded which). The receptor source for this set is a woman aged 55-69 years in a cohort exposed to, infected with or recovered from COVID-19 (not recorded which). Each CDR3 is given with its conserved first and last residue. The order of the fields is V gene, J gene, D gene, CDR3 length, clone size, CDR3 protein, CDR3 DNA. A D gene is named only where the DNA matches it firmly. Not all rows give a size; the values are once, few, many and, for expanded clones, a class.

v_gene: TRBV4-1; j_gene: TRBJ2-3; d_gene: TRBD2; len: 18; abundance: -; CDR3aa: CASSQERRGRPSTDTQYF; CDR3nt: TGCGCCAGCAGCCAAGAAAGGCGGGGGAGGCCCAGCACAGATACGCAGTATTTT
v_gene: TRBV7-2; j_gene: TRBJ2-1; d_gene: -; len: 15; abundance: -; CDR3aa: CASSFSQGSYNEQFF; CDR3nt: TGTGCCAGCAGCTTTTCCCAGGGTTCCTACAATGAGCAGTTCTTC
v_gene: TRBV18; j_gene: TRBJ1-1; d_gene: TRBD1; len: 14; abundance: -; CDR3aa: CASSPQGANTEAFF; CDR3nt: TGTGCCAGCTCCCCCCAGGGGGCTAACACTGAAGCTTTCTTT
v_gene: TRBV2; j_gene: TRBJ2-1; d_gene: -; len: 13; abundance: -; CDR3aa: CASKERSYNEQFF; CDR3nt: TGTGCCAGCAAGGAGCGCTCCTACAATGAGCAGTTCTTC
v_gene: TRBV28; j_gene: TRBJ2-3; d_gene: TRBD2; len: 18; abundance: -; CDR3aa: CASRIPGTSGSRTDTQYF; CDR3nt: TGTGCCAGCAGAATACCCGGGACTAGCGGGAGTCGCACAGATACGCAGTATTTT
v_gene: TRBV2; j_gene: TRBJ1-5; d_gene: -; len: 15; abundance: once; CDR3aa: CASSGARVNNQPQHF; CDR3nt: TGTGCCAGCAGTGGAGCCAGGGTGAACAATCAGCCCCAGCATTTT
v_gene: TRBV7-9; j_gene: TRBJ1-2; d_gene: -; len: 16; abundance: -; CDR3aa: CASSPSWTDSRSGYTF; CDR3nt: TGTGCCAGCAGCCCGAGCTGGACAGACTCTAGGTCTGGCTACACCTTC
v_gene: TRBV15; j_gene: TRBJ1-6; d_gene: -; len: 15; abundance: -; CDR3aa: CATSPPGTTASPLHF; CDR3nt: TGTGCCACCAGCCCCCCCGGGACTACAGCATCACCCCTCCACTTT
v_gene: TRBV5-1; j_gene: TRBJ2-1; d_gene: -; len: 15; abundance: -; CDR3aa: CASSLGQATYNEQFF; CDR3nt: TGCGCCAGCAGCTTGGGACAGGCAACCTACAATGAGCAGTTCTTC
v_gene: TRBV10-2; j_gene: TRBJ2-3; d_gene: -; len: 14; abundance: -; CDR3aa: CASSEERSTDTQYF; CDR3nt: TGCGCCAGCAGTGAGGAGAGATCCACAGATACGCAGTATTTT
v_gene: TRBV11-2; j_gene: TRBJ2-2; d_gene: TRBD2; len: 17; abundance: -; CDR3aa: CASSLRASGLNTGELFF; CDR3nt: TGTGCCAGCAGCTTACGGGCTAGCGGACTAAACACCGGGGAGCTGTTTTTT
v_gene: TRBV7-6; j_gene: TRBJ2-7; d_gene: -; len: 15; abundance: -; CDR3aa: CASSESRGGPYEQYF; CDR3nt: TGTGCCAGCAGCGAATCACGAGGAGGCCCTTACGAGCAGTACTTC
v_gene: TRBV20-1; j_gene: TRBJ2-1; d_gene: -; len: 11; abundance: -; CDR3aa: CSAKQAQEQFF; CDR3nt: TGCAGTGCTAAACAGGCTCAAGAGCAGTTCTTC
v_gene: TRBV28; j_gene: TRBJ2-4; d_gene: TRBD2; len: 16; abundance: -; CDR3aa: CASSLSSSGSLNIQYF; CDR3nt: TGTGCCAGCAGTTTATCCTCTAGCGGGAGTCTGAACATTCAGTACTTC
v_gene: TRBV29-1; j_gene: TRBJ1-1; d_gene: -; len: 12; abundance: -; CDR3aa: CSVSTVNTEAFF; CDR3nt: TGCAGCGTATCGACAGTGAACACTGAAGCTTTCTTT
v_gene: TRBV7-9; j_gene: TRBJ1-2; d_gene: TRBD1; len: 14; abundance: -; CDR3aa: CASSLVGQGNGYTF; CDR3nt: TGTGCCAGCAGCTTAGTCGGACAGGGTAATGGCTACACCTTC
v_gene: TRBV10-3; j_gene: TRBJ1-3; d_gene: -; len: 17; abundance: -; CDR3aa: CAISESGDRTSGNTIYF; CDR3nt: TGTGCCATCAGTGAGTCGGGAGACAGGACCTCTGGAAACACCATATATTTT
v_gene: TRBV6-1; j_gene: TRBJ2-1; d_gene: TRBD1; len: 16; abundance: few; CDR3aa: CASSEQGGAKDREQFF; CDR3nt: TGTGCCAGCAGTGAACAAGGGGGCGCGAAGGATAGGGAGCAGTTCTTC
v_gene: TRBV7-8; j_gene: TRBJ2-2; d_gene: -; len: 14; abundance: -; CDR3aa: CARTAQGNTGELFF; CDR3nt: TGTGCCAGGACCGCTCAGGGGAACACCGGGGAGCTGTTTTTT
v_gene: TRBV6-2/TRBV6-3; j_gene: TRBJ1-5; d_gene: -; len: 16; abundance: -; CDR3aa: CASSYRQAYSNQPQHF; CDR3nt: TGTGCCAGCAGTTACAGACAGGCCTATAGCAATCAGCCCCAGCATTTT
v_gene: TRBV19; j_gene: TRBJ1-3; d_gene: -; len: 15; abundance: once; CDR3aa: CASSIWGGSGNTIYF; CDR3nt: TGTGCCAGTAGTATATGGGGCGGCTCGGGAAACACCATATATTTT
v_gene: TRBV9; j_gene: TRBJ2-1; d_gene: TRBD2; len: 15; abundance: -; CDR3aa: CASSVASGLGNEQFF; CDR3nt: TGTGCCAGCAGCGTAGCTTCGGGACTAGGCAATGAGCAGTTCTTC